The 4 T cell receptor beta chains given below trace back to one sample, sequenced in a study of identical twins. TCRdb reprocessed the 5' RACE reads with MiXCR, giving one entry per CDR3 protein. The sample yields a few hundred thousand distinct CDR3 sequences, about 13% seen once. Separately, the same data were catalogued under a study of yellow fever vaccine responses in identical twins.

Material: memory (CD45RO+) T cells sorted from blood. The source is a woman between 18 and 29 years old in good health.

This clonotype was observed many times. The gene calls are TRBV3-1 and TRBJ2-3, with D maybe TRBD2 (5 bases). The V end was cut by 1 base, the J end by 3 bases, with 11 bases between. CDR1 is LGHDT and CDR2 is YNNKEL in the germline V gene (reference sequence). The length of the CDR3 is 15 residues. The CDR3 nucleotides are TGTGCCAGCAGCCAAGTCATAGAGGGTACAGATACGCAGTATTTT. Its translation: CASSQVIEGTDTQYF.

Only a few counts were recorded for this clonotype. V is TRBV6-5 and J is TRBJ2-2; D might be TRBD1 (5 bases). Germline V gene sequence: CDR1 MNHEY, CDR2 SVGAGI. The CDR3 sequence is 15 residues long. V shed 2 bases and J shed 5 bases, with 12 bases lying between them. CDR3 coding DNA: TGTGCCAGCAGTTACGGCAGGGTGGTGACCGGGGAGCTGTTTTTT. Encoded protein: CASSYGRVVTGELFF.

The genes are TRBV7-2 and TRBJ2-7, with TRBD1 as a possible D gene (6 bases). This CDR3 is built from 11 residues. Per the germline V gene, CDR1 is SGHTA and CDR2 is FQGNSA. Trimming cost V 1 base and J 11 bases, with 9 bases left between them. CDR3 amino acids: CASSLGGLEYF. CDR3 sequence (DNA): TGTGCCAGCAGCTTAGGGGGGCTCGAGTACTTC. Drawing the rest from reference TRBV7-2 and TRBJ2-7, the complete variable domain is GAGVSQSPSNKVTEKGKDVELRCDPISGHTALYWYRQSLGQGLEFLIYFQGNSAPDKSGLPSDRFSAERTGGSVSTLTIQRTQQEDSAVYLCASSLGGLEYFGPGTRLTVT.

DNA for the CDR3: TGCAGTGCTAGAGGCGGTGGGCCGGGAGGGCCCCAAGAGACCCAGTACTTC. This translates into CSARGGGPGGPQETQYF. The V gene is TRBV20-1, the J gene TRBJ2-5; 8 bases agree with TRBD2. This CDR3 comprises 17 residues. After removal of 1 base from V and 1 base from J, the junction contained 11 bases not matched to a gene. Per germline, CDR1 DFQATT and CDR2 SNEGSKA (reference sequence).